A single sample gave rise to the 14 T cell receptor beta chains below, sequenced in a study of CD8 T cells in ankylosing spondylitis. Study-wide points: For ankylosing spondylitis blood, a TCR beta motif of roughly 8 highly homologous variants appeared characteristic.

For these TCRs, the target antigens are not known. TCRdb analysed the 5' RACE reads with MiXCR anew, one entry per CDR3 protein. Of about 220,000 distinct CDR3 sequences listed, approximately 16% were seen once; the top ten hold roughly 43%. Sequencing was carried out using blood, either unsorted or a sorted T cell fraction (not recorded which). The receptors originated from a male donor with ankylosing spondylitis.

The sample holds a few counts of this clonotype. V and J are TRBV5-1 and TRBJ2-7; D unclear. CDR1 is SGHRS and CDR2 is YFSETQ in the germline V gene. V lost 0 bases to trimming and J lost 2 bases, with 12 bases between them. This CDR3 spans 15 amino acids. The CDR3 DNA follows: TGCGCCAGCAGCTTGGGGCCATCTGGGACCTACGAGCAGTACTTC. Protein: CASSLGPSGTYEQYF.

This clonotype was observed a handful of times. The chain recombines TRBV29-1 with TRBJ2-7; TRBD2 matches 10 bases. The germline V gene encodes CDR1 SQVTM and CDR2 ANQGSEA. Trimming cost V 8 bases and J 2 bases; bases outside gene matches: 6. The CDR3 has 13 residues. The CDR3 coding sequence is TGCAGCACCCGGACTAGCGGCACCTACGAGCAGTACTTC. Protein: CSTRTSGTYEQYF.

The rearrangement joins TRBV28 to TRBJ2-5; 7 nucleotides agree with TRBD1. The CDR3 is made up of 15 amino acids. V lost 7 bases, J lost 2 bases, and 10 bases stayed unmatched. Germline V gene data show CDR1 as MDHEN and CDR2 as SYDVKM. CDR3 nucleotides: TGTGCCAGCACCATTACAGGGGTATGGCAAGAGACCCAGTACTTC. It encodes CASTITGVWQETQYF. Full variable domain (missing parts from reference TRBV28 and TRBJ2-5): DVKVTQSSRYLVKRTGEKVFLECVQDMDHENMFWYRQDPGLGLRLIYFSYDVKMKEKGDIPEGYSVSREKKERFSLILESASTNQTSMYLCASTITGVWQETQYFGPGTRLLVL.

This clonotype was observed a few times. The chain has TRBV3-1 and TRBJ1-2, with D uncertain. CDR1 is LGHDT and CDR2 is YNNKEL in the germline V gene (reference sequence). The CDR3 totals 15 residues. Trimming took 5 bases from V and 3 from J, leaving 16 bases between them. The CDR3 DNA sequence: TGTGCCAGCAGCAACCCCAAGGCCGGGGACTATGGCTACACCTTC. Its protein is CASSNPKAGDYGYTF.

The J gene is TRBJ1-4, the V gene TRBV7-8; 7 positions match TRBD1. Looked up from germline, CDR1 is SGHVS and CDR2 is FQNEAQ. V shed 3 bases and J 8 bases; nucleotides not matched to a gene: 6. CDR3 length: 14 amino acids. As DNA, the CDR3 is TGTGCCAGCAGCTTGGACAGGATGGGGGAAAAACTGTTTTTT. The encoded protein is CASSLDRMGEKLFF.

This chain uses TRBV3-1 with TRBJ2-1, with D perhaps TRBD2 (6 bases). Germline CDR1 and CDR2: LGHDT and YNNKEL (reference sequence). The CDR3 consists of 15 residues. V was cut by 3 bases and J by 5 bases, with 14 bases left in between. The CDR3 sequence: CASSHGLTINNEQFF. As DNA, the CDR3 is TGTGCCAGCAGCCACGGACTAACTATAAACAATGAGCAGTTCTTC.

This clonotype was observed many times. The CDR3 reads CSVWGNEKLFF. CDR3 nucleotide sequence: TGCAGCGTTTGGGGAAATGAAAAACTGTTTTTT. This rearrangement joins TRBV29-1 to TRBJ1-4; D remains ambiguous. Germline values: CDR1 SQVTM, CDR2 ANQGSEA. There are 11 residues in the CDR3. V lost 5 bases to trimming and J lost 5 bases, with 6 bases between them.

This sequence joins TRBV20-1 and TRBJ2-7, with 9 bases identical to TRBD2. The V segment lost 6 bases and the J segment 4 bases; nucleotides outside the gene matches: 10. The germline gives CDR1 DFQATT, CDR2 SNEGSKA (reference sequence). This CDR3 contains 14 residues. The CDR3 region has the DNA TGCAGTGCCAGCGGGGCTAGCGGGGCGTACGAGCAGTACTTC. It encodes CSASGASGAYEQYF.

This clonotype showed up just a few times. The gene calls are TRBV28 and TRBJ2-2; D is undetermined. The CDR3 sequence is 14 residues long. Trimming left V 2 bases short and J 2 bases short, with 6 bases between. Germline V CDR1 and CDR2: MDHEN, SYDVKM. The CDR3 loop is CASSLQLNTGELFF. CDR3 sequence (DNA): TGTGCCAGCAGTTTACAGCTCAACACCGGGGAGCTGTTTTTT.

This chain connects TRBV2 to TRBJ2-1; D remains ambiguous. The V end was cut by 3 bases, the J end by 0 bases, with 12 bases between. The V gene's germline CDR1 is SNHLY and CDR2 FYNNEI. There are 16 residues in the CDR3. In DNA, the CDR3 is TGTGCCAGCAGTGAGGGCAGGCTCTACTCCTACAATGAGCAGTTCTTC. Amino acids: CASSEGRLYSYNEQFF.

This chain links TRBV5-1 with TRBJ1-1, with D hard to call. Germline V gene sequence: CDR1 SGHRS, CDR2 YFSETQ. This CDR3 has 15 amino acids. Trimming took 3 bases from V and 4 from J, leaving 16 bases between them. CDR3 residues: CASSYGLPEGTEAFF. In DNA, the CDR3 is TGCGCCAGCAGCTACGGCCTCCCCGAGGGCACTGAAGCTTTCTTT.

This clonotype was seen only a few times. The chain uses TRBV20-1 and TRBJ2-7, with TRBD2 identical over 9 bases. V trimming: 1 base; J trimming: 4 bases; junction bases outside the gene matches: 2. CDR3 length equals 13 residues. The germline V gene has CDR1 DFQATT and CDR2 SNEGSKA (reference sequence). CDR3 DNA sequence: TGCAGTGCTAGAGCCGCGGGGGGGTACGAGCAGTACTTC. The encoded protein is CSARAAGGYEQYF.

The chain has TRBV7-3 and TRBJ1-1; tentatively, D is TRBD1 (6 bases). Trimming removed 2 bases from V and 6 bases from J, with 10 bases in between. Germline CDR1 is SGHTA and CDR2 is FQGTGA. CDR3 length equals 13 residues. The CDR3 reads CASSLSGEAEAFF. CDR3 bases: TGTGCCAGCAGCTTATCAGGGGAGGCTGAAGCTTTCTTT.

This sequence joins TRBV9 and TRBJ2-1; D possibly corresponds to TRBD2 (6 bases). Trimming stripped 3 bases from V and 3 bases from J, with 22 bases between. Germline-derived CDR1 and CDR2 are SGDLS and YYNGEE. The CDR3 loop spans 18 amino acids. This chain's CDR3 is CASSAPGFAGTDYNEQFF. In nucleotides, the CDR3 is TGTGCCAGCAGCGCCCCCGGTTTCGCGGGAACGGACTACAATGAGCAGTTCTTC. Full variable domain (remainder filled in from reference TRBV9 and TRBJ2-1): DSGVTQTPKHLITATGQRVTLRCSPRSGDLSVYWYQQSLDQGLQFLIQYYNGEERAKGNILERFSAQQFPDLHSELNLSSLELGDSALYFCASSAPGFAGTDYNEQFFGPGTRLTVL.